Presented here are 16 T cell receptor beta chains from one specimen sequenced in a study of OX40 agonist ivuxolimab in advanced cancers. The assay was immunoSEQ multiplex PCR, and TCRdb's table has in-frame clones only and misses some. The sample contains about 77,000 clones, 80% to 90% of which appear only once. Sequencing was performed on CD4+ or CD8+ T cells sorted from blood, taken in a trial of the OX40 agonist ivuxolimab. Source of these receptors: an adult with an advanced solid tumor such as melanoma, head and neck, liver or kidney cancer.

This rearrangement joins TRBV29-1 to TRBJ1-2; the D gene is possibly TRBD1 (5 bases). In germline, CDR1 is SQVTM, CDR2 ANQGSEA. The CDR3 contains 13 residues. V dropped 0 bases and J dropped 6 bases, with 11 bases sitting between them. The CDR3 coding sequence is TGCAGCGTTGAAGAGGCAGGGTGGAATGGCTACACCTTC. It encodes CSVEEAGWNGYTF.

The chain has TRBV9 and TRBJ2-7, with 10 nucleotides matching TRBD2. The CDR3 contains 16 residues. Germline trimming cut 0 bases from V and 1 base from J; bases unmatched to any gene: 4. The V gene's germline CDR1 is SGDLS and CDR2 YYNGEE. This CDR3 reads CASSVGLAGQSYEQYF. The CDR3 nucleotides read TGTGCCAGCAGCGTAGGACTAGCGGGCCAATCCTACGAGCAGTACTTC.

The chain joins TRBV6-1 to TRBJ2-3; D unclear. The germline V and J ends were trimmed by 0 bases and 4 bases, with 11 bases remaining between them. The CDR3 runs 15 residues. From germline, CDR1 is MNHNS and CDR2 SASEGT. The CDR3 sequence is CASSEAPGIPDTQYF. For the CDR3, the DNA is TGTGCCAGCAGTGAAGCGCCAGGAATCCCAGATACGCAGTATTTT.

The chain links TRBV6-6 to TRBJ1-1; TRBD1 might be the D (6 bases). The CDR3 contains 13 residues. V lost 0 bases and J lost 11, with 13 bases in between. Looked up from germline, CDR1 is MNHNY and CDR2 is SVGAGI (reference sequence). The CDR3 protein is CASSYSKGGMAFF. The CDR3 nucleotides read TGTGCCAGCAGTTACTCGAAAGGGGGAATGGCTTTCTTT.

The rearrangement joins TRBV28 to TRBJ2-5; D perhaps matches TRBD2 (5 bases). Germline V gives CDR1 MDHEN, CDR2 SYDVKM. The CDR3 is made up of 12 amino acids. Trimming removed 8 bases at V and 3 bases at J, with 10 bases between. The DNA for the CDR3 is TGTGCCAGCGCCAGCGGCAAAGAGACCCAGTACTTC. Residues: CASASGKETQYF.

The chain joins TRBV27 to TRBJ1-2; D is uncertain. Germline CDR1 reads MNHEY; CDR2 reads SMNVEV (reference sequence). The CDR3 spans 14 residues. Trimming shortened V by 2 bases and J by 4 bases, and 11 bases separated the two germline ends. The DNA for the CDR3 is TGTGCCAGCAGTTTACGCGGGTTTGGCTATGGCTACACCTTC. Translated, it gives CASSLRGFGYGYTF.

The chain couples TRBV6-1 to TRBJ2-1; possibly TRBD2 for D (6 bases). The CDR3 is 14 residues long. Trimming left V 6 bases short and J 10 bases short, with 19 bases between. Germline V gene data show CDR1 as MNHNS and CDR2 as SASEGT. CDR3 DNA: TGTGCCAGCAGGGAGGGGTCAATTTCAGGGGAGCAGTTCTTC. Translated, it gives CASREGSISGEQFF.

The chain employs TRBV6-4 and TRBJ1-2; D gene unclear. CDR1 is MRHNA, CDR2 SNTAGT, per germline. The V end lost 1 base, the J end lost 12 bases, and 6 bases lay between the germline ends. The CDR3 totals 10 residues. The CDR3 region has the DNA TGTGCCAGCAGTGACTGGGGTCACACCTTC. Its translation: CASSDWGHTF.

The rearrangement links TRBV19 to TRBJ1-4, with a tentative D call TRBD1 (5 bases). The V end lost 3 bases, the J end lost 7 bases, and 9 bases lay between the germline ends. Per the germline V gene, CDR1 is LNHDA and CDR2 is SQIVND (reference sequence). CDR3 length equals 13 residues. CDR3 sequence (DNA): TGTGCCAGTAGTATTCAGGGCACTGAAAAACTGTTTTTT. Residues: CASSIQGTEKLFF.

V is TRBV5-4 and J is TRBJ2-2; TRBD1 matches at 8 bases. The germline CDR1 and CDR2 sequences are SGHNT and YYREEE (reference sequence). This CDR3 contains 17 residues. The J segment lost 0 bases and the V segment lost 0 bases, leaving 4 bases of the junction unmatched. Here the CDR3 DNA reads TGTGCCAGCAGCTTGGTTGGCAGGGGGCCGAACACCGGGGAGCTGTTTTTT. This sequence encodes CASSLVGRGPNTGELFF.

The CDR3 loop is CASSLRTRSDTQYF. CDR3 nucleotide sequence: TGTGCCAGCAGTCTACGGACTAGATCCGATACGCAGTATTTT. J is TRBJ2-3 and V is TRBV6-5; 7 nucleotides align to TRBD2. The V gene end was trimmed by 5 bases and the J gene end by 6 bases; junction bases not matched to a gene: 8. The CDR3 has 14 amino acids. In germline, CDR1 is MNHEY, CDR2 SVGAGI.

The V call is TRBV30, the J call TRBJ2-1; D call uncertain. This CDR3 region has 12 residues. Trimming stripped 4 bases from V and 1 base from J, with 5 bases between. Looked up from germline, CDR1 is GTSNPN and CDR2 is SVGIG (reference sequence). Here the CDR3 reads CAWTVSYNEQFF. The CDR3 nucleotides read TGTGCCTGGACGGTGTCCTACAATGAGCAGTTCTTC.

The chain carries TRBV28 and TRBJ2-7; tentative D call: TRBD2 (5 bases). The germline V and J ends were trimmed by 8 bases and 7 bases, with 15 bases remaining between them. The germline gives CDR1 MDHEN, CDR2 SYDVKM. The CDR3 is 12 amino acids. CDR3 nucleotide sequence: TGTGCCAGCTCGTACGGGGATAAAGAGCAGTACTTC. Translating it yields CASSYGDKEQYF.

This chain links TRBV6-4 with TRBJ1-6; D possibly corresponds to TRBD1 (6 bases). Germline V gene data show CDR1 as MRHNA and CDR2 as SNTAGT. The CDR3 is 15 amino acids. Trimming left V 4 bases short and J 6 bases short, with 13 bases between. CDR3 residues: CASSAQQGPNSPLHF. The CDR3 DNA is TGTGCCAGCAGTGCGCAACAGGGCCCTAATTCACCCCTCCACTTT.

V is TRBV5-1 and J is TRBJ2-1; no clear D gene. The germline V gene encodes CDR1 SGHRS and CDR2 YFSETQ. The V end was cut by 4 bases, the J end by 8 bases, with 13 bases between. This CDR3 region has 13 residues. CDR3: CASSNGLKDEQFF. The DNA of the CDR3 is TGCGCCAGCAGCAACGGCCTGAAGGATGAGCAGTTCTTC.

The chain links TRBV7-2 to TRBJ1-2; TRBD1 matches at 7 bases. V trimming: 0 bases; J trimming: 8 bases; junction bases outside the gene matches: 9. The CDR3 is 15 amino acids. Germline loops: CDR1 SGHTA, CDR2 FQGNSA. In DNA form, the CDR3 reads TGTGCCAGCAGCTTAGCGGCGACAGGGTCTGGCGGCTACACCTTC. Translation: CASSLAATGSGGYTF. The full variable domain, completed using reference TRBV7-2 and TRBJ1-2, is GAGVSQSPSNKVTEKGKDVELRCDPISGHTALYWYRQSLGQGLEFLIYFQGNSAPDKSGLPSDRFSAERTGGSVSTLTIQRTQQEDSAVYLCASSLAATGSGGYTFGSGTRLTVV.